This T cell receptor beta chain is drawn from a study of molecular identifiers for immune sequencing clone quantification. Overall study: In replicates, the authors split RNA from around 18,000 or 91,000 naive CD8 cells five ways and sequenced four.

The germline V gene has CDR1 MNHEY and CDR2 SVGEGT. CDR3 size: 14 residues. V dropped 8 bases and J dropped 3 bases, with 16 bases sitting between them. This clonotype has at least ten counts. Its matching antigen is unknown. Study outcomes and limitations: Clones above 20 RNA copies contained over 98% of effector molecules but under 1% of naive ones.

TCR libraries were built in bulk with a published protocol and specific TCR primers. In TCRdb, the PCR reads were re-called with MiXCR into one record per CDR3 protein. The data hold hundreds of thousands of distinct CDR3 sequences, with about 25% observed a single time. Sequencing was performed on naive CD8+ T cells from blood, with Jurkat cell RNA spiked in. Subset noted: FACS-sorted CD8+CD4-CCR7+CD45RA+ naive T cells. This clonotype originated in a human donor in good health. Some libraries in this study had Jurkat cell RNA spiked in. The gene calls are TRBV6-2 or TRBV6-3 and TRBJ2-5; D is possibly TRBD1 (5 bases). This chain's CDR3 is CASLKRTREETQYF. CDR3 bases: TGTGCCAGCCTAAAAAGAACCAGGGAAGAGACCCAGTACTTC.